The 3 T cell receptor beta chains in this list originate from one sample, sequenced in a study of regulatory T cells in long-lasting Graves disease. Relying on iRepertoire HTBI primers and Arm-PCR of CDR3 regions, the team built TCR beta libraries. TCRdb recomputed calls from the multiplex PCR reads with MiXCR, one row per CDR3 protein. In the table there are under 500,000 distinct CDR3 sequences, around 21% of which are singletons. Time point here: persistent/refractory GD, antithyroid drugs over 5 years with positive TRAb. From PBMCs, RNA was extracted and then used to make the TCR library. The input for sequencing was peripheral blood mononuclear cells (PBMCs), taken when the disease was refractory, from a patient treated with antithyroid drugs. The receptor set was obtained from a female donor with Graves disease.

This clonotype occurred a few times. The V call is TRBV28, the J call TRBJ2-1; TRBD2 agrees at 10 bases. The trim removed 6 bases at V and 3 bases at J, leaving 5 bases unmatched. The germline gives CDR1 MDHEN, CDR2 SYDVKM. This CDR3 region has 15 residues. This chain's CDR3 is CASREREGFYNEQFF. For the CDR3, the DNA is TGTGCCAGCAGGGAGCGGGAGGGTTTCTACAATGAGCAGTTCTTC.

This clonotype occurred many times. The CDR3 protein is CASGWTGRVNTIYF. The CDR3 DNA follows: TGTGCCAGCGGATGGACAGGGAGGGTAAACACCATATATTTT. This chain links TRBV12-3 or TRBV12-4 with TRBJ1-3; 8 positions agree with TRBD1. The CDR3 runs to 14 residues. The ends lost 8 bases at V and 6 bases at J; junction bases unmatched: 9.

This clonotype has more than one count but fewer than ten. This sequence joins TRBV28 and TRBJ1-2, with no clear D. Between the trimmed V and J ends, which lost 10 bases and 4 bases, there was a span of 16 bases. Germline CDR1 reads MDHEN; CDR2 reads SYDVKM. CDR3 length equals 13 residues. DNA for the CDR3: TGTGCCATCAAGGTCGTGAATGGCTATGGCTACACCTTC. It codes for CAIKVVNGYGYTF.